This TCR beta chain was sequenced during a study of control samples from healthy donors and cancer patients. The CDR3 spans 13 residues. V dropped 5 bases and J dropped 7 bases, with 11 bases sitting between them. CDR1 and CDR2 (germline): MNHEY, SVGEGT. Here immunoSEQ multiplex PCR was the method, and the copy in TCRdb shows in-frame clones only, minus some. The sample comprises 84,000 or so clones, roughly 89% of which are singletons, and approximately 15% rests with the top ten. This receptor was taken from a young man in good health. The V gene is TRBV6-2 or TRBV6-3, the J gene TRBJ2-2; D not resolved. The sequencing sample was made of blood. CDR3 DNA: TGTGCCAGCAGTCCCCATATAATCGGGGAGCTGTTTTTT. Protein: CASSPHIIGELFF.